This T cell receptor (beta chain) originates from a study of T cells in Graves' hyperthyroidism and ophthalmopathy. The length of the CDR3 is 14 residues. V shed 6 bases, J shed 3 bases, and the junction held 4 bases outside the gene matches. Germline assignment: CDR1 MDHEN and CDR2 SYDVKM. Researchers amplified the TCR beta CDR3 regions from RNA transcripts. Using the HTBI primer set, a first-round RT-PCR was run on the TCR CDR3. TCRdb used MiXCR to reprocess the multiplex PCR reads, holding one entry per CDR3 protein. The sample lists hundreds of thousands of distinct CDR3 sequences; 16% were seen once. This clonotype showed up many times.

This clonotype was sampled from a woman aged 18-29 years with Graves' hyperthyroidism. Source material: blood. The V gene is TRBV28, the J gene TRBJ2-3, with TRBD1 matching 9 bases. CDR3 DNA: TGTGCCAGCAGGCGACAGGGGGTGACAGATACGCAGTATTTT. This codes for CASRRQGVTDTQYF. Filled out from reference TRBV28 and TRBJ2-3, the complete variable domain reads DVKVTQSSRYLVKRTGEKVFLECVQDMDHENMFWYRQDPGLGLRLIYFSYDVKMKEKGDIPEGYSVSREKKERFSLILESASTNQTSMYLCASRRQGVTDTQYFGPGTRLTVL.